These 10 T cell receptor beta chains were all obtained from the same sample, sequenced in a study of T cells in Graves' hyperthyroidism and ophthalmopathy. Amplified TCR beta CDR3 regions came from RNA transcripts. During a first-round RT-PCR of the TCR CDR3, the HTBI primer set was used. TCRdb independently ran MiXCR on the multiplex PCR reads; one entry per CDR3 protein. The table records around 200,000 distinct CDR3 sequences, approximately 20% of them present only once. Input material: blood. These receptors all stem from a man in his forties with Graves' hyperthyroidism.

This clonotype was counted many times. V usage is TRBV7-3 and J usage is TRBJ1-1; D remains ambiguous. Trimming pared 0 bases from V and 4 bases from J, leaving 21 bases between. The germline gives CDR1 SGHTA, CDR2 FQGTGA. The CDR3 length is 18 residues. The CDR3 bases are TGTGCCAGCAGCTTAACTGGTGGATCGGGGTTTGAGAGCACTGAAGCTTTCTTT. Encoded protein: CASSLTGGSGFESTEAFF.

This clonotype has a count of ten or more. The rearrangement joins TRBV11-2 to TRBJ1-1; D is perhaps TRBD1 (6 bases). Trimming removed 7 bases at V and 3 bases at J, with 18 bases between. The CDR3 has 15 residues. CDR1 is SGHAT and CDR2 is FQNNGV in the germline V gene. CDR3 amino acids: CASTIQSRGDTEAFF. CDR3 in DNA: TGTGCCAGCACCATCCAATCCAGGGGAGACACTGAAGCTTTCTTT.

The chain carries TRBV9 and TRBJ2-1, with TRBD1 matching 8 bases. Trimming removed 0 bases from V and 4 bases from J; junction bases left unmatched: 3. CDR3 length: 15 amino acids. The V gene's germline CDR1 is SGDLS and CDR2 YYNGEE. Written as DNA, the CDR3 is TGTGCCAGCAGCGTAGGGCAGGGGGCTTACAATGAGCAGTTCTTC. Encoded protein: CASSVGQGAYNEQFF.

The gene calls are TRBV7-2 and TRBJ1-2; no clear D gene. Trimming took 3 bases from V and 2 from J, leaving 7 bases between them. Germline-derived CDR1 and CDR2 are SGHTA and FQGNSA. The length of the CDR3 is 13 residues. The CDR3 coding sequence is TGTGCCAGCAGCTTTGGAAGAAACTATGGCTACACCTTC. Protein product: CASSFGRNYGYTF.

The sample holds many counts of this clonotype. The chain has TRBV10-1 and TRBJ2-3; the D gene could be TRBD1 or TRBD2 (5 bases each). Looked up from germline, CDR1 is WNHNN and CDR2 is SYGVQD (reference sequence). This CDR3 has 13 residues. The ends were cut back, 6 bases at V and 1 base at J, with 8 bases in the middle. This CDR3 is CASSRGGTDTQYF. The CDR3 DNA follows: TGCGCCAGCAGCCGGGGCGGCACAGATACGCAGTATTTT.

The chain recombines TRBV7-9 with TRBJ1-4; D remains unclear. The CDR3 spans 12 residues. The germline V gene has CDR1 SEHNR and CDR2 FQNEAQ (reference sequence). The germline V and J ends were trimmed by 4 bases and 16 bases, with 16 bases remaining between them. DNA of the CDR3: TGTGCCAGCAGCTCCTCAGGACTGGGGAAGTTTTTT. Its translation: CASSSSGLGKFF.

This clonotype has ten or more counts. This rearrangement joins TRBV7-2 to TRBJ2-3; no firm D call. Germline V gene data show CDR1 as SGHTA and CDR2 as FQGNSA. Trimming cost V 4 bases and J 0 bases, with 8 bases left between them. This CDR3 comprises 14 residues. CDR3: CASSWNPSTDTQYF. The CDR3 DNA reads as TGTGCCAGCAGCTGGAACCCTAGCACAGATACGCAGTATTTT. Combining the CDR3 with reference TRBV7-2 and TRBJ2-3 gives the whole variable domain GAGVSQSPSNKVTEKGKDVELRCDPISGHTALYWYRQSLGQGLEFLIYFQGNSAPDKSGLPSDRFSAERTGGSVSTLTIQRTQQEDSAVYLCASSWNPSTDTQYFGPGTRLTVL.

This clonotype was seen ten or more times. The CDR3: CASLAGGTTGELFF. The DNA for the CDR3 is TGTGCCAGTCTAGCGGGGGGTACAACCGGGGAGCTGTTTTTT. The rearrangement links TRBV2 to TRBJ2-2; 11 positions match TRBD2. Germline V CDR1 and CDR2: SNHLY, FYNNEI. After removal of 9 bases from V and 5 bases from J, the junction contained 5 bases not matched to a gene. This CDR3 comprises 14 residues.

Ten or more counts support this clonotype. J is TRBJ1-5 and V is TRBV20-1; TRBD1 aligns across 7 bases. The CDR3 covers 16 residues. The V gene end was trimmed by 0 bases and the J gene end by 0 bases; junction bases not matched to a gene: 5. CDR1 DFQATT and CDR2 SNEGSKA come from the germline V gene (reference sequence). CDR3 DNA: TGCAGTGCTAGAGAAGCGGGACAGATTAGCAATCAGCCCCAGCATTTT. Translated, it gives CSAREAGQISNQPQHF.

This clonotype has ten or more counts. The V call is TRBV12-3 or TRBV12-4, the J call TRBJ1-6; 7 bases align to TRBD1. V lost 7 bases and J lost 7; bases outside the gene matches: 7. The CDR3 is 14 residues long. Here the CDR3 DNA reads TGTGCCAGCACCCAACAGGGGTGGAATTCACCCCTCCACTTT. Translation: CASTQQGWNSPLHF.